A selection of T cell receptor beta chains follows, all from one sample in a study of OX40 agonist ivuxolimab in advanced cancers. Produced via immunoSEQ multiplex PCR; TCRdb's table is partial and in-frame only. The sample holds approximately 98,000 clones, approximately 89% seen once. The specimen comprised CD4+ or CD8+ T cells sorted from blood, sampled in a trial of the OX40 agonist ivuxolimab. Receptor source: an adult with an advanced solid tumor such as melanoma, head and neck, liver or kidney cancer. The CDR3 runs from the conserved cysteine through the conserved F or W. D genes are given only for firm matches. Clone sizes are given selectively: once, few, many, or a class where the clone is expanded.

j_call clone_size v_call d_call cdr3_length cdr3_aa cdr3_nt
TRBJ1-4 NA TRBV10-2 NA 13 CASSEPLNEKLFF TGCGCCAGCAGTGAGCCACTTAATGAAAAACTGTTTTTT
TRBJ2-3 NA TRBV10-1 TRBD2 17 CASSVRKTSGAPDTQYF TGCGCCAGCAGTGTAAGAAAGACTAGCGGAGCCCCAGATACGCAGTATTTT
TRBJ1-5 NA TRBV6-1 NA 13 CASSPGSNQPQHF TGTGCCAGCAGTCCAGGTAGCAATCAGCCCCAGCATTTT
TRBJ2-1 NA TRBV11-1 TRBD2 15 CASSRGLAVDNEQFF TGTGCCAGCAGCCGGGGACTAGCGGTGGACAATGAGCAGTTCTTC
TRBJ1-4 NA TRBV4-1 NA 16 CASSQDLDLGYEKLFF TGCGCCAGCAGCCAAGATTTGGATTTGGGTTATGAAAAACTGTTTTTT
TRBJ1-6 NA TRBV9 NA 17 CASSVLDSPGYNSPLHF TGTGCCAGCAGCGTCCTGGACAGCCCTGGATATAATTCACCCCTCCACTTT
TRBJ2-5 NA TRBV18 NA 15 CASSPLGDTQETQYF TGTGCCAGCTCACCACTTGGGGATACCCAAGAGACCCAGTACTTC
TRBJ1-1 NA TRBV11-2 TRBD1 15 CASSSWTGRVAEAFF TGTGCCAGCAGCTCGTGGACAGGGAGGGTCGCTGAAGCTTTCTTT
TRBJ1-4 NA TRBV28 TRBD1 15 CASSPSGQGNEKLFF TGTGCCAGCAGTCCATCGGGACAGGGAAATGAAAAACTGTTTTTT
TRBJ2-1 NA TRBV7-9 NA 13 CASSLLGEGEQFF TGTGCCAGCAGCCTTCTCGGCGAAGGTGAGCAGTTCTTC
TRBJ2-3 NA TRBV5-8 TRBD2 15 CASSTRGGQADTQYF TGTGCCAGCAGCACCCGGGGGGGCCAGGCAGATACGCAGTATTTT
TRBJ1-1 NA TRBV6-5 NA 14 CASTPLKGVAEAFF TGTGCCAGCACCCCTCTTAAGGGTGTCGCTGAAGCTTTCTTT
TRBJ1-2 NA TRBV19 NA 13 CASRHREAYGYTF TGTGCCAGTAGACACCGTGAGGCTTATGGCTACACCTTC
TRBJ2-7 NA TRBV18 NA 11 CASSPNYEQYF TGTGCCAGCTCACCAAACTACGAGCAGTACTTC
TRBJ1-4 NA TRBV6-5 TRBD1 15 CASTEGQGGNEKLFF TGTGCCAGCACCGAAGGGCAGGGGGGTAATGAAAAACTGTTTTTT
TRBJ2-7 NA TRBV6-5 TRBD2 14 CASTQPPLAWEQYF TGTGCCAGCACCCAACCTCCACTAGCGTGGGAGCAGTACTTC
TRBJ2-1 NA TRBV30 NA 17 CAWSDIGPRSSYNEQFF TGTGCCTGGAGTGATATAGGTCCCCGAAGCTCCTACAATGAGCAGTTCTTC
TRBJ2-1 NA TRBV10-3 NA 15 CATSRREGAINEQFF TGTGCCACCTCAAGACGGGAGGGGGCGATCAATGAGCAGTTCTTC
TRBJ2-1 NA TRBV9 TRBD2 13 CASSVVEGGEQFF TGTGCCAGCAGCGTAGTCGAGGGAGGGGAGCAGTTCTTC
TRBJ2-5 NA TRBV5-6 TRBD1 17 CASSIRGQGALKETQYF TGTGCCAGCAGCATTAGGGGACAGGGGGCGTTAAAAGAGACCCAGTACTTC
TRBJ2-2 NA TRBV18 TRBD1 16 CASSLSTGLNTGELFF TGTGCCAGCTCACTGTCGACAGGGCTGAACACCGGGGAGCTGTTTTTT
TRBJ2-3 NA TRBV18 NA 14 CASSRIDTTDTQYF TGTGCCAGCTCACGGATTGACACCACAGATACGCAGTATTTT
TRBJ1-3 NA TRBV7-2 NA 15 CASSLDSRSGNTIYF TGTGCCAGCAGCTTAGATTCACGCTCTGGAAACACCATATATTTT
TRBJ1-5 NA TRBV6-1 TRBD1 14 CASSATGSNQPQHF TGTGCCAGCAGTGCGACAGGGTCGAATCAGCCCCAGCATTTT
TRBJ2-2 NA TRBV7-2 TRBD2 16 CASSARLAGGAGELFF TGTGCCAGCAGCGCCCGACTAGCGGGGGGGGCCGGGGAGCTGTTTTTT
TRBJ2-7 NA TRBV10-1 NA 14 CASSPSPTGPEQYF TGCGCCAGCAGCCCCTCCCCGACAGGACCCGAGCAGTACTTC
TRBJ2-7 NA TRBV7-3 NA 11 CASSLNYEQYF TGTGCCAGCAGCTTAAACTACGAGCAGTACTTC
TRBJ1-5 NA TRBV19 NA 14 CATQGGSGNQPQHF TGTGCCACCCAAGGGGGGTCGGGCAATCAGCCCCAGCATTTT
TRBJ2-5 NA TRBV6-5 TRBD1 15 CASSPDRGVGETQYF TGTGCCAGCAGCCCGGACAGGGGTGTGGGGGAGACCCAGTACTTC
TRBJ2-3 once TRBV7-3 NA 14 CASSLGPGGDTQYF TGTGCCAGCAGCTTAGGGCCCGGGGGCGATACGCAGTATTTT
TRBJ1-2 NA TRBV6-5 TRBD1 13 CASSLGQSYGYTF TGTGCCAGCAGTTTGGGACAGAGCTATGGCTACACCTTC
TRBJ1-1 NA TRBV30 NA 15 CAWSVLAGANTEAFF TGTGCCTGGAGTGTACTGGCAGGTGCGAACACTGAAGCTTTCTTT
TRBJ1-2 NA TRBV19 TRBD1 15 CASSLGQGAAYGYTF TGTGCCAGTAGTCTCGGACAGGGGGCTGCTTATGGCTACACCTTC
TRBJ1-2 NA TRBV15 NA 15 CATSRSATEAWGYTF TGTGCCACCAGCAGATCTGCTACGGAGGCGTGGGGCTACACCTTC
TRBJ2-7 NA TRBV13 NA 12 CASGARSYEQYF TGTGCCAGTGGGGCCCGCTCCTACGAGCAGTACTTC
TRBJ2-2 NA TRBV6-5 NA 14 CASSRDRVAGELFF TGTGCCAGCAGTCGTGACCGCGTGGCAGGGGAGCTGTTTTTT
TRBJ1-2 NA TRBV6-1 TRBD1 14 CASSQDDRAYGYTF TGTGCCAGCAGTCAAGACGACAGGGCTTATGGCTACACCTTC
TRBJ2-1 NA TRBV7-2 TRBD2 13 CASSLARGNEQFF TGTGCCAGCAGCTTAGCGCGGGGGAATGAGCAGTTCTTC
TRBJ2-3 NA TRBV19 TRBD2 14 CATQSGREADTQYF TGTGCCACCCAATCGGGGAGGGAAGCAGATACGCAGTATTTT
TRBJ2-2 NA TRBV5-4 NA 16 CASSEGLRKGTGELFF TGTGCCAGCAGCGAGGGACTCCGTAAGGGGACCGGGGAGCTGTTTTTT
TRBJ1-6 NA TRBV5-1 TRBD1 16 CASRYYPGQEDSPLHF TGCGCCAGCAGATACTACCCGGGACAGGAAGATTCACCCCTCCACTTT
TRBJ2-7 NA TRBV19 TRBD1 13 CASTGTGAYEQYF TGTGCCAGCACCGGGACAGGGGCCTACGAGCAGTACTTC
TRBJ2-1 NA TRBV7-3 NA 13 CASSSGLSNEQFF TGTGCCAGCAGCTCAGGACTTTCCAATGAGCAGTTCTTC
TRBJ1-2 NA TRBV5-1 NA 14 CASSEKVGNYGYTF TGCGCCAGCAGCGAAAAGGTGGGAAACTATGGCTACACCTTC
TRBJ2-5 NA TRBV7-3 TRBD1 15 CASSEQGARGETQYF TGTGCCAGCAGCGAACAGGGGGCGCGGGGTGAGACCCAGTACTTC
TRBJ2-7 once TRBV30 NA 11 CAWSWTSEQYF TGTGCCTGGAGTTGGACAAGCGAGCAGTACTTC
TRBJ1-5 NA TRBV6-6 TRBD1 14 CASSTQGGYQPQHF TGTGCCAGCAGTACCCAAGGGGGCTATCAGCCCCAGCATTTT
TRBJ2-3 NA TRBV6-1 TRBD2 15 CASSILALVTDTQYF TGTGCCAGCAGTATACTAGCGCTAGTCACAGATACGCAGTATTTT
TRBJ1-1 NA TRBV2 NA 14 CASSRRQANTEAFF TGTGCCAGCAGCCGGCGGCAGGCGAACACTGAAGCTTTCTTT
TRBJ1-2 NA TRBV6-6 NA 14 CASSYSQYGYGYTF TGTGCCAGCAGTTACTCTCAGTACGGCTATGGCTACACCTTC
TRBJ2-7 NA TRBV27 NA 13 CASGQGLRYEQYF TGTGCCAGCGGTCAGGGTTTGAGGTACGAGCAGTACTTC
TRBJ1-1 NA TRBV7-3 NA 13 CASSSYKQIEAFF TGTGCCAGCAGCTCCTATAAACAGATTGAAGCTTTCTTT
TRBJ2-7 NA TRBV6-6 TRBD1 14 CASRSGQGAYEQYF TGTGCCAGCAGGTCGGGACAGGGGGCCTACGAGCAGTACTTC
TRBJ2-2 NA TRBV5-4 TRBD1 16 CASSLGDRGVGGELFF TGTGCCAGCAGCTTGGGGGACAGGGGAGTGGGCGGGGAGCTGTTTTTT
TRBJ1-5 NA TRBV6-1 NA 14 CASRKGVGGQPQHF TGTGCCAGCAGGAAGGGAGTCGGCGGTCAGCCCCAGCATTTT
TRBJ1-1 once TRBV6-5 NA 13 CASRPQGNTEAFF TGTGCCAGCAGACCACAGGGGAACACTGAAGCTTTCTTT
TRBJ2-1 NA TRBV19 TRBD1 13 CASSRQGDNEQFF TGTGCCAGTAGTAGACAGGGGGACAATGAGCAGTTCTTC
TRBJ2-7 NA TRBV5-4 NA 10 CASSFYEQYF TGTGCCAGCAGCTTCTACGAGCAGTACTTC